This T cell receptor beta chain originates from a study of regulatory T cells in long-lasting Graves disease. Turning to the study itself: Antithyroid drug use was under 3 months in newly diagnosed Graves' patients. Overall study findings and caveats: Favored usage of TRBV28, TRBJ1-2 and TRBJ2-5 was recorded in persistent disease.

The authors built TCR beta libraries using iRepertoire HTBI primers and Arm-PCR of CDR3 regions. One entry per CDR3 protein results from TCRdb running MiXCR on the multiplex PCR reads. The table lists roughly 610,000 distinct CDR3 sequences, roughly 15% of them singletons. Time point here: newly diagnosed GD, antithyroid drugs for less than 3 months. The TCR library was prepared using RNA isolated from PBMCs. In this sample, this clonotype turned up a few times. Its antigen is still unknown. Germline V lookup: CDR1 SGHRS, CDR2 YFSETQ. J was trimmed by 3 bases and V by 5 bases; bases with no gene match: 7. CDR3 size: 14 residues. The sample also formed part of further work on T cells in Graves' hyperthyroidism and ophthalmopathy. As that study records: TCR CDR3 underwent first-round RT-PCR with the HTBI primer set.

The clonotype comes from a woman in her thirties with Graves disease. Sequenced here: peripheral blood mononuclear cells (PBMCs), sampled at new diagnosis, from a patient treated with antithyroid drugs. The gene calls are TRBV5-1 and TRBJ2-7; 8 nucleotides agree with TRBD1. The CDR3: CASRPSGGVYEQYF. The CDR3 DNA reads as TGCGCCAGCAGACCGTCAGGGGGCGTCTACGAGCAGTACTTC.